This T cell receptor (beta chain) originates from a study of chemoradiotherapy in HPV16-positive cancers. Sequencing was performed with immunoSEQ multiplex PCR; in TCRdb, only in-frame clones are kept and a portion is missing. The data hold 12,000 or so clones, with around nine tenths observed a single time. CDR1 is SGHNT, CDR2 YENEEA, per germline. CDR3 length equals 14 residues. The V and J ends lost 2 bases and 4 bases respectively, with 11 bases between them. The chain recombines TRBV11-3 with TRBJ1-2, with D possibly matching TRBD1 (6 bases). The TCR sequence derives from a human donor with HPV-associated anogenital cancer. This material consisted of blood, taken from a patient who underwent chemoradiotherapy. The CDR3 sequence is CASSLRGVSYGYTF. CDR3 bases: TGTGCCAGCAGCTTAAGGGGGGTGAGCTATGGCTACACCTTC.